These 7 T cell receptor beta chains were sequenced from one sample in a study of blood T cells in healthy people across ages. A J-beta primer mix and a sample-barcoded 5' primer were used in a second PCR of about 7 to 12 cycles. TCRdb fed the 5' RACE reads into MiXCR, producing one record per CDR3 protein. The sample lists hundreds of thousands of distinct CDR3 sequences, around 48% occurring once. The specimen was blood. The receptors were sampled from a man aged 30 to 39 in good health.

This clonotype was observed many times. This clone may be a read error of a much larger clone one base away. V is TRBV9 and J is TRBJ2-7; D could derive from TRBD1 or TRBD2 (7 bases each). Germline CDR1 SGDLS, CDR2 YYNGEE. Trimming stripped 0 bases from V and 7 bases from J, with 17 bases between. The CDR3 sequence is 15 residues long. The CDR3 reads CASSVARQGGGEQYF. CDR3 nucleotides: TGTGCCAGCAGCGTAGCTCGACAGGGAGGGGGGGAGCAGTACTTC.

The genes are TRBV27 and TRBJ1-2; D is perhaps TRBD1 (6 bases). The CDR3 is 13 amino acids. CDR1 MNHEY and CDR2 SMNVEV come from the germline V gene (reference sequence). The germline V and J ends were trimmed by 8 bases and 3 bases, with 13 bases remaining between them. The CDR3 reads CASGLQGYYGYTF. CDR3 sequence (DNA): TGTGCCAGCGGCCTTCAGGGGTACTATGGCTACACCTTC.

V usage is TRBV28 and J usage is TRBJ2-1; 9 bases map to TRBD2. The CDR3 consists of 17 residues. V was pared by 5 bases and J by 7 bases, with 15 bases of the junction left unmatched. The germline gives CDR1 MDHEN, CDR2 SYDVKM. CDR3 protein: CASSPTSGTNEHNEQFF. The CDR3 DNA is TGTGCCAGCAGTCCGACTAGCGGAACAAATGAGCATAATGAGCAGTTCTTC.

In this sample, this clonotype turned up a few times. The chain links TRBV15 to TRBJ2-5; D may be TRBD2 (6 bases). The germline V gene has CDR1 LNHNV and CDR2 YYDKDF (reference sequence). The CDR3 is 14 amino acids. Trimming shortened V by 0 bases and J by 5 bases, and 10 bases separated the two germline ends. CDR3 residues: CATSRDGGTETQYF. In nucleotides, the CDR3 is TGTGCCACCAGCAGAGATGGCGGGACGGAGACCCAGTACTTC. The whole variable domain, remainder taken from reference TRBV15 and TRBJ2-5, is DAMVIQNPRYQVTQFGKPVTLSCSQTLNHNVMYWYQQKSSQAPKLLFHYYDKDFNNEADTPDNFQSRRPNTSFCFLDIRSPGLGDTAMYLCATSRDGGTETQYFGPGTRLLVL.

This clonotype has a handful of counts. This chain connects TRBV10-2 to TRBJ1-1, with 9 bases aligning to TRBD1. The CDR3 consists of 13 residues. Germline V gene sequence: CDR1 WSHSY, CDR2 SAAADI. With V trimmed by 7 bases and J by 4 bases, 4 bases remained unmatched. As DNA, the CDR3 is TGCGCCAGCACTGTGACAGGGGGCACTGAAGCTTTCTTT. Its translation is CASTVTGGTEAFF.

The V and J genes are TRBV4-1 and TRBJ2-3; D remains ambiguous. This CDR3 is built from 14 residues. From germline, CDR1 is MGHRA and CDR2 YSYEKL. The ends were cut back, 1 base at V and 4 bases at J, with 9 bases in the middle. CDR3 coding DNA: TGCGCCAGCAGCCAAGCGGTCCGCGCAGATACGCAGTATTTT. Amino acids: CASSQAVRADTQYF.

This chain joins TRBV11-1 and TRBJ2-1; D assignment may be TRBD1 or TRBD2 (5 bases each). There are 14 residues in the CDR3. Per the germline V gene, CDR1 is SGHAT and CDR2 is FQDESV (reference sequence). Trimming removed 4 bases at V and 6 bases at J, with 13 bases between. CDR3 DNA: TGTGCCAGCAGCTACATACGTGGGGGCAATGAGCAGTTCTTC. Translating gives CASSYIRGGNEQFF.